These T cell receptor beta chains were read from a single sample in a study of blood T cell repertoires in COVID-19. Method: immunoSEQ multiplex PCR; TCRdb's copy keeps in-frame clones and lacks some. The sample consists of hundreds of thousands of clones, around nine tenths of them appearing once. The sequencing input was peripheral blood. These receptors all come from a man aged 55 to 70 who had recovered from COVID-19. The conserved cysteine and the conserved F or W are not part of the CDR3 here. The size entry is marked missing in some rows and otherwise reads once, few, many or a size class.

. | TRBJ2-6 | 17 | TRBV3-1/TRBV3-2 | ASSQNTGLAGSGANVLT
once | TRBJ1-4 | 13 | TRBV28 | ASSLGAGRDEKLF
. | TRBJ1-3 | 16 | TRBV9 | ASSVGVRFPHSGNTIY
. | TRBJ2-7 | 13 | TRBV7-9 | ASSLHGQGSYEQY
. | TRBJ1-2 | 12 | TRBV15 | ATSRERLTYGYT
. | TRBJ1-5 | 14 | TRBV18 | ASSPPDSLDGEPQH
few | TRBJ1-2 | 15 | TRBV27 | ASSPTSGTGESYGYT
. | TRBJ1-1 | 11 | TRBV10-3 | AIKAQGLAEAF
. | TRBJ1-1 | 13 | TRBV6-6 | ASSYGGTGGTEAF
once | TRBJ2-3 | 9 | TRBV25-1 | ASSVRDTQY
. | TRBJ1-3 | 14 | TRBV11-2 | ASSLEVGQGGNTIY
once | TRBJ2-3 | 13 | TRBV30 | ACHPGEAGIDTQY